This TCR beta chain comes out of a study of response to subunit inactivated influenza vaccine. Overall study results and limits: The authors put forward the suggestion that each seasonal influenza vaccination may bring in only a limited number of new T cells.

A note on this clonotype: The antigen is not known.

TCRdb reprocessed the RT-PCR reads via MiXCR and lists one record per CDR3 protein. The sample contains 650,000 to 800,000 distinct CDR3 sequences, approximately 13% of which appear only once. V gave up 3 bases and J gave up 2 bases, with 12 bases separating them. Germline lookup yields CDR1 SGHRS and CDR2 YFSETQ. The CDR3 runs 15 residues. The chain uses TRBV5-1 and TRBJ2-1; maybe TRBD2 (5 bases). Here the sequenced sample was PBMCs from blood, taken approximately 15 days before vaccination. This clonotype originated in a man aged 45-65 years who received an inactivated influenza vaccine. In DNA, the CDR3 is TGCGCCAGCAGCTGGAACGGGGTGGCCTACAATGAGCAGTTCTTC. Translating it yields CASSWNGVAYNEQFF.